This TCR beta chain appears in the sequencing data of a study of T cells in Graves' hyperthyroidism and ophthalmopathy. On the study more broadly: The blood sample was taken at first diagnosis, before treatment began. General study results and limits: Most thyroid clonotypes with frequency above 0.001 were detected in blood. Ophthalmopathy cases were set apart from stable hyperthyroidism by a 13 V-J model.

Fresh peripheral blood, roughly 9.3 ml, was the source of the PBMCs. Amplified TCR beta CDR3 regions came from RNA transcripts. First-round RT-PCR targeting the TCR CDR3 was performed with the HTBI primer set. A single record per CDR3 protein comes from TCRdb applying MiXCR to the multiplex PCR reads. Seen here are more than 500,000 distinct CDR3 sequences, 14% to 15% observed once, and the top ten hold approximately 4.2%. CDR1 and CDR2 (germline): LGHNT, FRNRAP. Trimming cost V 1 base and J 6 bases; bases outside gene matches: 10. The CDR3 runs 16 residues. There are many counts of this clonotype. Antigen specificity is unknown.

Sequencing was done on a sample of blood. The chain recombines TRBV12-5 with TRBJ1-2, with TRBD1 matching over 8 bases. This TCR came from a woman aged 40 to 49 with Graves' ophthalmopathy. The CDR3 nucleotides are TGTGCTAGTGGTTTGGCCCACCCTCAGGGGGCGGATGGCTACACCTTC. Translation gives CASGLAHPQGADGYTF.